Each of the 6 T cell receptor beta chains below was sequenced from the same sample in a study of cytomegalovirus exposure and HLA in healthy donors. The study ran its PCR with 60 Vbeta and 13 Jbeta primers. TCRdb keeps only in-frame clones here, not all; method: immunoSEQ multiplex PCR. Its clone listing holds around 53,000 clones. What was sequenced was PBMCs. Every receptor here comes from a man younger than 35 in good health and CMV-seropositive.

The chain combines TRBV7-6 with TRBJ2-5; tentative D call: TRBD2 (6 bases). The CDR3 sequence is 16 residues long. V lost 3 bases and J lost 1, with 15 bases in between. Germline CDR1 and CDR2: SGHVS and FNYEAQ. The CDR3 region has the DNA TGTGCCAGCAGCTTGGGGGAGGTGGGACCCCAAGAGACCCAGTACTTC. This codes for CASSLGEVGPQETQYF.

The chain links TRBV6-4 to TRBJ2-3, with 7 nucleotides matching TRBD2. Germline CDR1 MRHNA, CDR2 SNTAGT. The CDR3 totals 13 residues. V shed 3 bases, J shed 5 bases, and the junction held 2 bases outside the gene matches. The CDR3 DNA reads TGTGCCAGCAGTGAAACGGGAGGAGATACGCAGTATTTT. Its protein is CASSETGGDTQYF.

The chain employs TRBV30 and TRBJ2-3; TRBD1 matches 7 bases. Germline CDR1 and CDR2: GTSNPN and SVGIG (reference sequence). This CDR3 spans 14 amino acids. V was pared by 2 bases and J by 4 bases, with 6 bases of the junction left unmatched. The CDR3 nucleotides are TGTGCCTGGAGTAAGGGGGCAGGCGCAGATACGCAGTATTTT. Amino acid sequence: CAWSKGAGADTQYF.

The chain combines TRBV28 with TRBJ1-3, with a tentative D call TRBD1 (5 bases). Germline V gives CDR1 MDHEN, CDR2 SYDVKM. CDR3 length equals 12 residues. The V and J ends lost 7 bases and 4 bases respectively, with 8 bases between them. The CDR3 here is CASTGMGNTIYF. CDR3 sequence (DNA): TGTGCCAGCACAGGGATGGGAAACACCATATATTTT.

J is TRBJ1-2 and V is TRBV9; D might be TRBD1 (6 bases). With 4 bases removed from V and 1 base from J, the gap between germline ends came to 23 bases. Germline CDR1 is SGDLS and CDR2 is YYNGEE. CDR3 length equals 18 residues. The chain's CDR3 is CASSSPGAGSGDNYGYTF. For the CDR3, the DNA is TGTGCCAGCAGCTCTCCAGGGGCAGGGTCAGGGGATAACTATGGCTACACCTTC.

The chain couples TRBV2 to TRBJ2-1; the D is unclear. This CDR3 region has 11 residues. Between the trimmed V and J ends, which lost 7 bases and 5 bases, there was a span of 6 bases. Per the germline V gene, CDR1 is SNHLY and CDR2 is FYNNEI. The CDR3 DNA follows: TGTGCCAGCATTTACAACAATGAGCAGTTCTTC. Translated: CASIYNNEQFF. The full variable domain, with the rest looked up from reference TRBV2 and TRBJ2-1, is EPEVTQTPSHQVTQMGQEVILRCVPISNHLYFYWYRQILGQKVEFLVSFYNNEISEKSEIFDDQFSVERPDGSNFTLKIRSTKLEDSAMYFCASIYNNEQFFGPGTRLTVL.